What follows is one T cell receptor (beta chain) and its context. The data derive from a study of control samples from healthy donors and cancer patients. There are 15 residues in the CDR3. Trimming took 1 base from V and 5 from J, leaving 14 bases between them. The germline gives CDR1 MDHEN, CDR2 SYDVKM. TCRdb's table, derived via immunoSEQ multiplex PCR, lists solely in-frame clones and lacks some. The sample has around 80,000 clones; roughly 93% are singletons. The receptor was derived from a woman between 25 and 40 years old in good health. Sequenced sample: blood. This chain joins TRBV28 and TRBJ2-5, with a possible D match to TRBD1 (6 bases). CDR3 nucleotide sequence: TGTGCCAGCAGTTTATACTCTCAGGGGCTGGAGACCCAGTACTTC. Translating it yields CASSLYSQGLETQYF.